This passage covers 21 T cell receptor beta chains from one sample sequenced in a study of CD8 T cells in Susac syndrome. Random hexamers served to reverse transcribe roughly 0.5 to 1 ug RNA. TCRdb processed the immunoSEQ multiplex PCR reads anew with MiXCR; each CDR3 protein has one entry. The sample shows hundreds of thousands of distinct CDR3 sequences, about 95% of them seen only once. Material: CD4+ T cells from PBMCs. Source of these receptors: a human donor with Susac syndrome.

The chain links TRBV6-2 or TRBV6-3 to TRBJ2-2; 8 nucleotides align to TRBD1. The CDR3 sequence is 16 residues long. The ends lost 6 bases at V and 2 bases at J; junction bases unmatched: 8. Germline CDR1 and CDR2: MNHEY and SVGEGT. The DNA of the CDR3 is TGTGCCAGCAGCGCACAGGGGGAGAAAAACACCGGGGAGCTGTTTTTT. As protein: CASSAQGEKNTGELFF.

The chain uses TRBV30 and TRBJ1-1; unclear D gene. CDR3 length equals 12 residues. The V gene's germline CDR1 is GTSNPN and CDR2 SVGIG (reference sequence). V gave up 2 bases and J gave up 1 base, with 5 bases separating them. The CDR3 reads CAWSTANTEAFF. The CDR3 DNA sequence: TGTGCCTGGAGTACGGCGAACACTGAAGCTTTCTTT.

The chain has TRBV4-1 and TRBJ1-5; perhaps TRBD1 as D (5 bases). The CDR3 consists of 15 residues. The germline V gene encodes CDR1 MGHRA and CDR2 YSYEKL. Trimming shortened V by 1 base and J by 6 bases, and 13 bases separated the two germline ends. The CDR3 DNA reads TGCGCCAGCAGCCAAGGAGGGACTTTCACTCAGCCCCAGCATTTT. This gives the protein CASSQGGTFTQPQHF.

The chain combines TRBV12-5 with TRBJ1-5; TRBD1 is a possible D gene (5 bases). Germline lookup yields CDR1 LGHNT and CDR2 FRNRAP. The CDR3 has 14 residues. With 7 bases removed from V and 6 bases from J, the gap between germline ends came to 16 bases. The CDR3 DNA follows: TGTGCTAGTGCGAAGTCCTACCAGGGTCAGCCCCAGCATTTT. It specifies CASAKSYQGQPQHF.

The gene calls are TRBV5-1 and TRBJ2-7; D possibly corresponds to TRBD1 (6 bases). Per germline, CDR1 SGHRS and CDR2 YFSETQ. The CDR3 runs 15 residues. V lost 3 bases and J 5 bases, leaving 18 bases between the germline ends. CDR3 sequence: CASSWTLGQRDEQYF. CDR3 coding DNA: TGCGCCAGCAGCTGGACTTTAGGACAGCGCGACGAGCAGTACTTC.

The chain uses TRBV20-1 and TRBJ2-1; D gene uncertain. CDR1 DFQATT and CDR2 SNEGSKA come from the germline V gene (reference sequence). Trimming removed 1 base at V and 5 bases at J, with 12 bases between. This CDR3 comprises 14 residues. CDR3 protein: CSARGPPRDNEQFF. CDR3 in DNA: TGCAGTGCTAGAGGGCCGCCTAGAGACAATGAGCAGTTCTTC.

The rearrangement joins TRBV7-8 to TRBJ1-6; tentative D call: TRBD1 (5 bases). Germline CDR1 SGHVS, CDR2 FQNEAQ. This CDR3 comprises 14 residues. V gave up 5 bases and J gave up 4 bases, with 9 bases separating them. The CDR3 nucleotides read TGTGCCAGCAGCCGGGACGGATATAATTCACCCCTCCACTTT. Translated: CASSRDGYNSPLHF.

The chain couples TRBV7-9 to TRBJ1-6; D might be TRBD1 (6 bases). CDR3 size: 14 residues. Germline V lookup: CDR1 SEHNR, CDR2 FQNEAQ (reference sequence). Trimming shortened V by 5 bases and J by 6 bases, and 11 bases separated the two germline ends. CDR3 DNA sequence: TGTGCCAGCAGCCACAGGGAGGGTAATTCACCCCTCCACTTT. Translated, it gives CASSHREGNSPLHF. The entire variable domain, with the rest obtained from reference TRBV7-9 and TRBJ1-6, is as follows: DTGVSQNPRHKITKRGQNVTFRCDPISEHNRLYWYRQTLGQGPEFLTYFQNEAQLEKSRLLSDRFSAERPKGSFSTLEIQRTEQGDSAMYLCASSHREGNSPLHFGNGTRLTVT.

The V and J genes are TRBV12-3 or TRBV12-4 and TRBJ2-6, with D tentatively TRBD1 (6 bases). Between the trimmed V and J ends, which lost 7 bases and 0 bases, there was a span of 16 bases. The CDR3 runs 17 residues. The CDR3 DNA reads TGTGCCAGCACCAAAGGACAGAGTCTCTCTGGGGCCAACGTCCTGACTTTC. It yields the protein CASTKGQSLSGANVLTF.

V and J are TRBV5-6 and TRBJ2-1, with D perhaps matching TRBD2 (5 bases). CDR1 is SGHDT, CDR2 YYEEEE, per germline. The CDR3 extends over 13 amino acids. V gave up 2 bases and J gave up 12 bases, with 15 bases separating them. The CDR3 sequence: CASSFRRTGVQFF. The DNA for the CDR3 is TGTGCCAGCAGCTTTCGACGGACTGGGGTGCAGTTCTTC. The full variable domain, rest sourced from reference TRBV5-6 and TRBJ2-1, is DAGVTQSPTHLIKTRGQQVTLRCSPKSGHDTVSWYQQALGQGPQFIFQYYEEEERQRGNFPDRFSGHQFPNYSSELNVNALLLGDSALYLCASSFRRTGVQFFGPGTRLTVL.

The sample holds one count of this clonotype. The CDR3 here is CASSLQGAFNQPQHF. For the CDR3, the DNA is TGTGCCAGCAGTCTACAGGGGGCCTTCAATCAGCCCCAGCATTTT. The V gene is TRBV6-2 or TRBV6-3, the J gene TRBJ1-5, with 9 nucleotides matching TRBD1. The junction had 5 bases not matched to a gene; V was cut back by 5 bases and J by 3 bases. The CDR3 sequence is 15 residues long. Germline V CDR1 and CDR2: MNHEY, SVGEGT.

The chain recombines TRBV7-2 with TRBJ1-2, with 11 bases identical to TRBD1. Per germline, CDR1 SGHTA and CDR2 FQGNSA. The V and J ends lost 5 bases and 4 bases, in that order; junction bases with no gene match: 3. This CDR3 comprises 14 residues. The CDR3 region is CASSRTGGIYGYTF. The CDR3 region has the DNA TGTGCCAGCAGCCGGACAGGGGGCATCTATGGCTACACCTTC.

The V call is TRBV20-1, the J call TRBJ1-4, with TRBD1 matching over 7 bases. This CDR3 has 12 residues. The germline V gene has CDR1 DFQATT and CDR2 SNEGSKA (reference sequence). The V gene end was trimmed by 5 bases and the J gene end by 6 bases; junction bases not matched to a gene: 3. CDR3 protein: CSAGTGDEKLFF. CDR3 nucleotides: TGCAGTGCTGGTACAGGGGATGAAAAACTGTTTTTT.

This clonotype has only one observation. The J gene is TRBJ1-1, the V gene TRBV5-1; D unclear. The CDR3 has 14 residues. The V end lost 4 bases, the J end lost 2 bases, and 12 bases lay between the germline ends. Germline lookup yields CDR1 SGHRS and CDR2 YFSETQ. The CDR3 sequence: CASSVRGPNTEAFF. In nucleotides, the CDR3 is TGCGCCAGCAGCGTAAGAGGGCCAAACACTGAAGCTTTCTTT.

The chain joins TRBV6-5 to TRBJ2-7, with 8 bases matching TRBD1. CDR1 is MNHEY, CDR2 SVGAGI, per germline. This CDR3 region has 17 residues. V was pared by 2 bases and J by 0 bases, with 9 bases of the junction left unmatched. The CDR3 loop is CASSYGRRDRSSYEQYF. DNA of the CDR3: TGTGCCAGCAGTTACGGGCGCCGGGACAGGAGCTCCTACGAGCAGTACTTC.

This clonotype was observed a single time. The chain joins TRBV19 to TRBJ1-6, with 7 bases identical to TRBD1. This CDR3 is built from 15 residues. The trim removed 5 bases at V and 6 bases at J, leaving 7 bases unmatched. CDR1 and CDR2 from the germline V gene are LNHDA and SQIVND (reference sequence). The CDR3 region is CASSYEGAPNSPLHF. For the CDR3, the DNA is TGTGCCAGTAGTTATGAGGGGGCGCCTAATTCACCCCTCCACTTT.

The chain couples TRBV20-1 to TRBJ2-6; no clear D gene. V was clipped by 6 bases and J by 0 bases, with 6 bases between them. Germline loops: CDR1 DFQATT, CDR2 SNEGSKA (reference sequence). This CDR3 spans 13 amino acids. This chain's CDR3 is CSARPSGANVLTF. DNA for the CDR3: TGCAGTGCGCGGCCCTCTGGGGCCAACGTCCTGACTTTC.

This sequence joins TRBV6-2 or TRBV6-3 and TRBJ2-7; possibly TRBD1 for D (5 bases). This CDR3 contains 13 residues. The V gene lost 6 bases and the J gene lost 5 bases, with 14 bases spanning the gap. Per the germline V gene, CDR1 is MNHEY and CDR2 is SVGEGT. In DNA form, the CDR3 reads TGTGCCAGCAGCCTTCGGCAGGGAAACGAGCAGTACTTC. Protein product: CASSLRQGNEQYF.

This rearrangement joins TRBV6-5 to TRBJ2-1; TRBD1 might be the D (5 bases). V was pared by 1 base and J by 5 bases, with 15 bases between. CDR1 and CDR2 (germline): MNHEY, SVGAGI. The CDR3 is made up of 16 amino acids. CDR3 sequence: CASSYWGPLLDNEQFF. The CDR3, as DNA: TGTGCCAGCAGTTACTGGGGCCCCTTACTTGACAATGAGCAGTTCTTC.

V gene TRBV2 combines with J gene TRBJ1-2, with D possibly being TRBD1 (5 bases). Trimming took off 9 bases at V and 8 bases at J, with 16 bases between the two ends. The germline V gene has CDR1 SNHLY and CDR2 FYNNEI. This CDR3 is built from 12 residues. This CDR3 is CARGVPGSGYTF. The CDR3 nucleotides are TGTGCCAGGGGGGTCCCGGGGAGCGGCTACACCTTC.

The J gene is TRBJ1-6, the V gene TRBV25-1; D not certain. The CDR3 has 13 amino acids. CDR1 is MGHDK and CDR2 is SYGVNS in the germline V gene. V lost 4 bases and J lost 12, with 13 bases in between. In nucleotides, the CDR3 is TGTGCCAGCAGTGTAGCCCAGTGGGGACCCCTCCACTTT. Translation: CASSVAQWGPLHF.